Detailed here is one TCR beta chain. The target antigen is unknown. Assay used: immunoSEQ multiplex PCR; TCRdb lists only in-frame clones, some missing. The sample contains some 96,000 clones, about 83% of which appear only once. The CDR3 sequence is 14 residues long. Germline V gene lookup returns CDR1 SGHRS and CDR2 YFSETQ. Trimming took 4 bases from V and 16 from J, leaving 24 bases between them. The data derive from a study of T cell responses to AZD1222 COVID-19 vaccine. Findings and caveats of the study: Only six AZD1222 recipients tested seropositive at baseline. White British donors predominated, females outnumbered males, and clonal diversity was possibly underestimated. Researchers report vaccine-associated CD4 TCRs spanning spike, with dominance at 160-218 and 743-854.

This receptor was identified in an adult in good health. This sample comprised peripheral blood, obtained on day 0 of AZD1222 vaccination. V gene TRBV5-1 combines with J gene TRBJ2-1; D may match TRBD1 or TRBD2 (5 bases each). CDR3 protein: CASSHGEEGTERFF. DNA of the CDR3: TGCGCCAGCAGCCACGGTGAAGAAGGGACGGAGCGATTCTTC. Filled out from reference TRBV5-1 and TRBJ2-1, the complete variable domain reads KAGVTQTPRYLIKTRGQQVTLSCSPISGHRSVSWYQQTPGQGLQFLFEYFSETQRNKGNFPGRFSGRQFSNSRSEMNVSTLELGDSALYLCASSHGEEGTERFFGPGTRLTVL.